This T cell receptor beta chain derives from a study of T-cell reconstitution after alpha-beta-depleted transplantation in children. General observations from the study: In some patients, recipient T cells and intrathymic progenitors surviving conditioning explained high day-60 diversity. Hyperexpanded clones declined; after one year, newly produced T cells mostly supplied diversity. Expanded graft clones, several hundred of them, were reportedly the source of alpha-beta T cells about two months after transplant.

Library preparation (for TCRbeta) was performed with unique molecular identifiers. Each CDR3 protein gets one entry after TCRdb re-called the PCR reads with MiXCR. The profile covers hundreds of thousands of distinct CDR3 sequences, with around 13% appearing a single time and around 0.76% taken by the ten largest. For this clonotype: The antigen remains unidentified.

The V gene's germline CDR1 is LNHNV and CDR2 YYDKDF (reference sequence). V lost 0 bases and J 2 bases, leaving 13 bases between the germline ends. This CDR3 is built from 17 residues. This chain connects TRBV15 to TRBJ2-2; no clear D gene. The receptor comes from a girl aged 2 to 10 with congenital amegakaryocytic thrombocytopenia, due to receive a stem cell transplant. This specimen consisted of PBMCs, obtained before TCRalphabeta/CD19-depleted stem cell transplant. Written as DNA, the CDR3 is TGTGCCACCAGCAGAGATAAGAGTACGAGAAACACCGGGGAGCTGTTTTTT. Translation gives CATSRDKSTRNTGELFF.